A single sample is the source of the 25 T cell receptor beta chains below, sequenced in a study of T cell changes during pregnancy in multiple sclerosis. TCRdb keeps only in-frame clones here, not all; method: immunoSEQ multiplex PCR. The profile shows 100,000 or so clones, almost 95% of them singletons. The sample in question was peripheral blood, obtained before pregnancy. The receptors derive from a female donor with multiple sclerosis, enrolled in a pregnancy study.

The chain uses TRBV5-1 and TRBJ2-2; D possibly corresponds to TRBD2 (6 bases). V dropped 3 bases and J dropped 6 bases, with 21 bases sitting between them. Per the germline V gene, CDR1 is SGHRS and CDR2 is YFSETQ. The CDR3 extends over 17 amino acids. The CDR3 sequence is CASSSQLSGRKAGELFF. CDR3 DNA sequence: TGCGCCAGCAGCTCCCAGCTTAGCGGAAGGAAGGCCGGGGAGCTGTTTTTT.

The chain carries TRBV12-2 and TRBJ2-3; TRBD2, the table's D call, lacks a check against the DNA. TRBV12-2 is a listed pseudogene. The CDR3 is 13 amino acids. CDR3 in amino acids: CASRLWYPREDLF. DNA of the CDR3: TGTGCAAGTCGCTTATGGTACCCGCGGGAAGACCTATTT.

V gene TRBV11-2 combines with J gene TRBJ2-1, with 12 positions matching TRBD2. J gave up 7 bases and V 5 bases, and 18 bases lay outside the gene matches. The CDR3 is made up of 19 amino acids. Germline V gene sequence: CDR1 SGHAT, CDR2 FQNNGV. CDR3 sequence reads: CASSPMGASGGEGLNEQFF. The CDR3 bases are TGTGCCAGCAGCCCCATGGGGGCTAGCGGGGGGGAGGGTTTAAATGAGCAGTTCTTC.

This chain uses TRBV27 with TRBJ2-3; D is possibly TRBD1 (6 bases). Trimming took 11 bases from V and 5 from J, leaving 17 bases between them. Per the germline V gene, CDR1 is MNHEY and CDR2 is SMNVEV (reference sequence). This CDR3 is 13 amino acids long. The CDR3 spells CAGPFGGGDTQYF. The CDR3 nucleotides are TGTGCCGGGCCCTTTGGGGGCGGAGATACGCAGTATTTT.

The chain carries TRBV5-1 and TRBJ2-3; TRBD1 matches 10 bases. Germline loops: CDR1 SGHRS, CDR2 YFSETQ. Trimming at V came to 5 bases and at J to 5 bases, leaving 8 bases not matched to a gene. The CDR3 contains 15 residues. CDR3 DNA: TGCGCCAGCAGTCTGGGGGACAGGGGCGAAGATACGCAGTATTTT. Protein product: CASSLGDRGEDTQYF.

V is TRBV30 and J is TRBJ2-5, with D perhaps TRBD2 (5 bases). The CDR3 is 14 residues long. Germline V gene lookup returns CDR1 GTSNPN and CDR2 SVGIG (reference sequence). Trimming stripped 5 bases from V and 3 bases from J, with 16 bases between. In DNA, the CDR3 is TGTGCCTGGGAACCTAGCAGACGAGAAGAGACCCAGTACTTC. Translation: CAWEPSRREETQYF.

The chain combines TRBV15 with TRBJ1-4; 10 bases agree with TRBD1. V lost 3 bases, J lost 7 bases, and 5 bases stayed unmatched. Germline V lookup: CDR1 LNHNV, CDR2 YYDKDF (reference sequence). This CDR3 is 15 amino acids long. The CDR3 region has the DNA TGTGCCACCAGCAGTCAAGACAGGGGGCTTGAAAAACTGTTTTTT. Its protein product is CATSSQDRGLEKLFF.

This chain joins TRBV6-4 and TRBJ1-5; 7 positions agree with TRBD1. Germline assignment: CDR1 MRHNA and CDR2 SNTAGT. V dropped 6 bases and J dropped 5; count of bases not matched to a gene: 4. The CDR3 has 13 residues. CDR3 coding DNA: TGTGCCAGCAGCGTCGACAGGGATCAGCCCCAGCATTTT. Residues: CASSVDRDQPQHF.

The V gene is TRBV14, the J gene TRBJ1-3; no definite D call. The CDR3 is 14 amino acids. Per germline, CDR1 SGHDN and CDR2 FVKESK. Trimming cost V 4 bases and J 0 bases, with 7 bases left between them. In DNA, the CDR3 is TGTGCCAGCAGCCCGGGATTCTCTGGAAACACCATATATTTT. Its translation is CASSPGFSGNTIYF.

J is TRBJ2-7 and V is TRBV11-2, with D possibly matching TRBD1 (5 bases). The V gene's germline CDR1 is SGHAT and CDR2 FQNNGV. The CDR3 has 15 residues. Trimming shortened V by 6 bases and J by 1 base, and 16 bases separated the two germline ends. In DNA, the CDR3 is TGTGCCAGCAGTAGTACCGCAGGGTGGTCCTACGAGCAGTACTTC. This encodes CASSSTAGWSYEQYF. Full variable domain (missing parts from reference TRBV11-2 and TRBJ2-7): EAGVAQSPRYKIIEKRQSVAFWCNPISGHATLYWYQQILGQGPKLLIQFQNNGVVDDSQLPKDRFSAERLKGVDSTLKIQPAKLEDSAVYLCASSSTAGWSYEQYFGPGTRLTVT.

The chain employs TRBV9 and TRBJ1-1; the match to TRBD1 covers 9 bases. Trimming at V came to 4 bases and at J to 4 bases, leaving 8 bases not matched to a gene. The CDR3 is 15 amino acids. Germline V gene lookup returns CDR1 SGDLS and CDR2 YYNGEE. In DNA form, the CDR3 reads TGTGCCAGCAGCACCACAGGGGGCCGGGGCACTGAAGCTTTCTTT. It yields the protein CASSTTGGRGTEAFF. Based on the CDR3 plus reference TRBV9 and TRBJ1-1, the full variable domain is DSGVTQTPKHLITATGQRVTLRCSPRSGDLSVYWYQQSLDQGLQFLIQYYNGEERAKGNILERFSAQQFPDLHSELNLSSLELGDSALYFCASSTTGGRGTEAFFGQGTRLTVV.

The V and J genes are TRBV5-6 and TRBJ1-1, with 9 nucleotides matching TRBD1. The CDR3 loop spans 17 amino acids. Unmatched junction bases numbered 7, after V lost 0 bases and J lost 1 base. CDR1 is SGHDT and CDR2 is YYEEEE in the germline V gene. The CDR3 region is CASSLVTGGRSNTEAFF. CDR3 bases: TGTGCCAGCAGCTTGGTAACAGGGGGCAGATCGAACACTGAAGCTTTCTTT.

The chain combines TRBV18 with TRBJ2-2; 11 bases align to TRBD2. This CDR3 has 14 residues. The germline V gene has CDR1 KGHSH and CDR2 LQKENI. V dropped 3 bases and J dropped 9; count of bases not matched to a gene: 3. The CDR3 reads CASSPLAGGRELFF. The CDR3 DNA reads TGTGCCAGCTCACCTCTAGCGGGAGGACGGGAGCTGTTTTTT. The full variable domain, with the rest looked up from reference TRBV18 and TRBJ2-2, is NAGVMQNPRHLVRRRGQEARLRCSPMKGHSHVYWYRQLPEEGLKFMVYLQKENIIDESGMPKERFSAEFPKEGPSILRIQQVVRGDSAAYFCASSPLAGGRELFFGEGSRLTVL.

This chain uses TRBV6-1 with TRBJ2-7, with TRBD2 identical over 9 bases. V dropped 6 bases and J dropped 3; count of bases not matched to a gene: 9. This CDR3 has 15 residues. CDR1 MNHNS and CDR2 SASEGT come from the germline V gene. The DNA of the CDR3 is TGTGCCAGCAGGCTCGTGGTAGCGGGAGACTACGAGCAGTACTTC. It is translated as CASRLVVAGDYEQYF.

V usage is TRBV7-3 and J usage is TRBJ2-1; D may be TRBD1 (6 bases). V shed 5 bases and J shed 3 bases, with 14 bases lying between them. There are 15 residues in the CDR3. Germline loops: CDR1 SGHTA, CDR2 FQGTGA. The CDR3 bases are TGTGCCAGCAGCCAGGACAGATTCAGCTACAATGAGCAGTTCTTC. This translates into CASSQDRFSYNEQFF.

This chain joins TRBV5-1 and TRBJ2-5, with TRBD2 matching over 10 bases. The V segment lost 5 bases and the J segment 2 bases; nucleotides outside the gene matches: 3. Germline CDR1 is SGHRS and CDR2 is YFSETQ. This CDR3 is built from 14 residues. The CDR3 region is CASRRLAGQETQYF. DNA for the CDR3: TGCGCCAGCAGGCGACTAGCGGGTCAAGAGACCCAGTACTTC.

Only one count was recorded for this clone. This chain joins TRBV28 and TRBJ2-7; 9 nucleotides agree with TRBD1. The V gene's germline CDR1 is MDHEN and CDR2 SYDVKM. This CDR3 is 14 amino acids long. V was clipped by 5 bases and J by 3 bases; unmatched bases: 5. The CDR3 loop is CASSLTGGRYEQYF. CDR3 bases: TGTGCCAGCAGTCTAACAGGGGGCCGCTACGAGCAGTACTTC.

The V and J genes are TRBV7-6 and TRBJ2-5, with D maybe TRBD1 (6 bases). Germline CDR1 reads SGHVS; CDR2 reads FNYEAQ. Trimming stripped 0 bases from V and 4 bases from J, with 6 bases between. The CDR3 consists of 13 residues. This CDR3 reads CASSLAGGETQYF. In DNA, the CDR3 is TGTGCCAGCAGCTTAGCAGGGGGAGAGACCCAGTACTTC.

This clone was detected once. V is TRBV7-3 and J is TRBJ1-2; the D gene is possibly TRBD1 (6 bases). This CDR3 has 15 residues. Trimming left V 0 bases short and J 6 bases short, with 14 bases between. The germline gives CDR1 SGHTA, CDR2 FQGTGA. The CDR3 reads CASSLTGGVDNGYTF. The CDR3 bases are TGTGCCAGCAGCTTAACAGGGGGAGTAGATAATGGCTACACCTTC.

V and J are TRBV19 and TRBJ2-1; 8 bases map to TRBD2. Germline CDR1 is LNHDA and CDR2 is SQIVND (reference sequence). This CDR3 is built from 13 residues. Losses at the gene ends were 8 bases for V and 4 bases for J; bases not matched to a gene: 4. The CDR3 DNA reads TGTGCCAGTCTCGGGGGGGCTTACAATGAGCAGTTCTTC. Translating gives CASLGGAYNEQFF. Full variable domain (remainder filled in from reference TRBV19 and TRBJ2-1): DGGITQSPKYLFRKEGQNVTLSCEQNLNHDAMYWYRQDPGQGLRLIYYSQIVNDFQKGDIAEGYSVSREKKESFPLTVTSAQKNPTAFYLCASLGGAYNEQFFGPGTRLTVL.

The V call is TRBV6-4, the J call TRBJ2-3, with 15 bases that match TRBD2. Germline-derived CDR1 and CDR2 are MRHNA and SNTAGT. V shed 5 bases and J 5 bases; nucleotides not matched to a gene: 11. The CDR3 totals 18 residues. For the CDR3, the DNA is TGTGCCAGCAGTCCTCGCCCGGGACTAGCGGGAGGAGGAGATACGCAGTATTTT. Amino acid sequence: CASSPRPGLAGGGDTQYF.

The chain has TRBV4-3 and TRBJ2-3; possible D gene TRBD2, 6 bases. Germline-derived CDR1 and CDR2 are LGHNA and YSLEER. Between the trimmed V and J ends, which lost 0 bases and 6 bases, there was a span of 16 bases. CDR3 length equals 16 residues. CDR3 residues: CASSQETSPREDTQYF. DNA for the CDR3: TGCGCCAGCAGCCAAGAAACCAGCCCCCGGGAGGATACGCAGTATTTT.

This chain connects TRBV7-8 to TRBJ2-7; 12 bases are shared with TRBD1. CDR1 is SGHVS, CDR2 FQNEAQ, per germline. The V segment lost 4 bases and the J segment 7 bases; nucleotides outside the gene matches: 11. The CDR3 loop spans 16 amino acids. CDR3: CASSSTGTGGTGEQYF. The CDR3 DNA reads TGTGCCAGCAGCTCCACCGGGACAGGGGGCACGGGGGAGCAGTACTTC.

Only one count was recorded for this clone. The rearrangement links TRBV4-1 to TRBJ2-1, with D unresolved. The V end lost 1 base, the J end lost 6 bases, and 4 bases lay between the germline ends. This CDR3 is 12 amino acids long. The V gene's germline CDR1 is MGHRA and CDR2 YSYEKL. The CDR3 region is CASSQVSNEQFF. The CDR3 nucleotides are TGCGCCAGCAGCCAAGTATCCAATGAGCAGTTCTTC.

This chain links TRBV28 with TRBJ2-7, with 7 bases matching TRBD1. Trimming took 6 bases from V and 6 from J; bases not matched to a gene: 11. Germline CDR1 reads MDHEN; CDR2 reads SYDVKM. This CDR3 region has 14 residues. CDR3 nucleotides: TGTGCCAGCAGCTACAGGGGCGCCCTTATCGAGCAGTACTTC. It codes for CASSYRGALIEQYF.